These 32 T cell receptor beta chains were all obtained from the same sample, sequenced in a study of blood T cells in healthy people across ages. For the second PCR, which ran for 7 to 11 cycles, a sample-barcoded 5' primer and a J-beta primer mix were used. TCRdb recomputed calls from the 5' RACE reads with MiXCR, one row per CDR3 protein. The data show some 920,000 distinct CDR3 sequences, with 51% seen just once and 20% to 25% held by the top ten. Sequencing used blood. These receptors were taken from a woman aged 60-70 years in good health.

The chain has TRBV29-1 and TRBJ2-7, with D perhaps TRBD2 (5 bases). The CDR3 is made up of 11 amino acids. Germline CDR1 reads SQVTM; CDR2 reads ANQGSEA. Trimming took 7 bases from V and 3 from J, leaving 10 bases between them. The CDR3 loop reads CSGYRDYEQYF. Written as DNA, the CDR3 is TGCAGCGGTTACCGGGACTACGAGCAGTACTTC.

As DNA, the CDR3 is TGTGCCAGCAGTTTATCGCGACTAGCGACTTACACAGATACGCAGTATTTT. This codes for CASSLSRLATYTDTQYF. The chain joins TRBV27 to TRBJ2-3, with 8 bases identical to TRBD2. After removal of 0 bases from V and 2 bases from J, the junction contained 7 bases not matched to a gene. The CDR3 is made up of 17 amino acids. CDR1 is MNHEY, CDR2 SMNVEV, per germline (reference sequence).

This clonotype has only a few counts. The DNA for the CDR3 is TGCAGTGGGGCTAGTTCCACAGATACGCAGTATTTT. As protein: CSGASSTDTQYF. The chain links TRBV20-1 to TRBJ2-3; D gene ambiguous. Germline V gene data show CDR1 as DFQATT and CDR2 as SNEGSKA (reference sequence). This CDR3 is 12 amino acids long. V lost 7 bases, J lost 2 bases, and 10 bases lay in between.

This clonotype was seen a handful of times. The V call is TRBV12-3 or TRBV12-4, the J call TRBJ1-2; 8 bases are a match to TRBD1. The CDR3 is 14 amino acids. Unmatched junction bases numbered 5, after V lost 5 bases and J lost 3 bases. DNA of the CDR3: TGTGCCAGCAGTCCAGGGGGCGGGCACTATGGCTACACCTTC. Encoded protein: CASSPGGGHYGYTF.

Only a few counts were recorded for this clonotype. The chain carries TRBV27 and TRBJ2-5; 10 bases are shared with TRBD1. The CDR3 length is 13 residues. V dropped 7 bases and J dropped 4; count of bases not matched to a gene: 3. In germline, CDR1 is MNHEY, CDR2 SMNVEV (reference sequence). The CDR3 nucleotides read TGTGCCAGCATCGGACAGGGGGGAGAGACCCAGTACTTC. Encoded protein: CASIGQGGETQYF.

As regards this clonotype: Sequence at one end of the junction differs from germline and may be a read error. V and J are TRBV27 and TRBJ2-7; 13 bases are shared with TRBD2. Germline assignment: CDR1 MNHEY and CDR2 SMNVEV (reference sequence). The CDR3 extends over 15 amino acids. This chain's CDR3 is CASGLSTSGRYEQYF. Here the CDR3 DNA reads TGTGCCAGCGGTTTATCGACTAGCGGGAGGTACGAGCAGTACTTC.

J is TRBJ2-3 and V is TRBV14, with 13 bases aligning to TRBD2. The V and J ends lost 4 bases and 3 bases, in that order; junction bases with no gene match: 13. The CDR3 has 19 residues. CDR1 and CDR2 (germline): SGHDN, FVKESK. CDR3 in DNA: TGTGCCAGCAGCCCTGACTTTACACGGACTAGCGGGAGAACAGATACGCAGTATTTT. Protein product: CASSPDFTRTSGRTDTQYF.

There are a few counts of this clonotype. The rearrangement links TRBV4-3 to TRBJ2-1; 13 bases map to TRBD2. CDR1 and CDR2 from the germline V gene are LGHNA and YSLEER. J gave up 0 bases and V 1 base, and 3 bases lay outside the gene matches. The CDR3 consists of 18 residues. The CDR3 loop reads CASSQGWTSGSSYNEQFF. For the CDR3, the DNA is TGCGCCAGCAGCCAAGGGTGGACTAGCGGGAGCTCCTACAATGAGCAGTTCTTC.

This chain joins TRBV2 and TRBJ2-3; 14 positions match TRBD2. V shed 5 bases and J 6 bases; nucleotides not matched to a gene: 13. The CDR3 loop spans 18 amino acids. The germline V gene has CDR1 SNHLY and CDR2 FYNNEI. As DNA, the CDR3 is TGTGCCAGCAGTCCCGGGACTAGCGGGAGAAGCTCGGGGGATACGCAGTATTTT. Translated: CASSPGTSGRSSGDTQYF.

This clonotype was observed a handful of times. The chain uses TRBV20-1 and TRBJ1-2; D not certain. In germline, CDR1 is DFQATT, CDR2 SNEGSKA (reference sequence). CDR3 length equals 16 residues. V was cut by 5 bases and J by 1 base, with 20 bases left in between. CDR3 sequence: CSAYQLMRTFNYGYTF. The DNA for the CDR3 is TGCAGTGCTTACCAGCTTATGAGGACCTTTAACTATGGCTACACCTTC.

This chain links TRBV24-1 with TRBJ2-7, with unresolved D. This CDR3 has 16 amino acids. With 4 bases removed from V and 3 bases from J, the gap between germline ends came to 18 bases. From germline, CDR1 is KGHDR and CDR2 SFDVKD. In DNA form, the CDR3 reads TGTGCCACCAGTGAATTCCTCCAGACCATCTTCTACGAGCAGTACTTC. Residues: CATSEFLQTIFYEQYF.

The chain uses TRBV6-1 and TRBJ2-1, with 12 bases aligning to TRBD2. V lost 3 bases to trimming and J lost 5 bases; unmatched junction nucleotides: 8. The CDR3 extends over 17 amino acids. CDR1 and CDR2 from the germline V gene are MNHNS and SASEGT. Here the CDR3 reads CASSDWGTSGRHNEQFF. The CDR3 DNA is TGTGCCAGCAGTGATTGGGGTACTAGCGGGAGGCACAATGAGCAGTTCTTC.

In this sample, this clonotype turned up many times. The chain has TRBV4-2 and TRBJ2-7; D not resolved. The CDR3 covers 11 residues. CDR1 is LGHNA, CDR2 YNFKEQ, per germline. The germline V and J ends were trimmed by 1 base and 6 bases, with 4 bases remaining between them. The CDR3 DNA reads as TGTGCCAGCAGCCAAGGACGCGAGCAGTACTTC. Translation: CASSQGREQYF.

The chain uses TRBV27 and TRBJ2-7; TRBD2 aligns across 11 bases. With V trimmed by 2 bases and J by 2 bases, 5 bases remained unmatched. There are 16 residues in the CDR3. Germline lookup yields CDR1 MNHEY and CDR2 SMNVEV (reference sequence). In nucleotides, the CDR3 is TGTGCCAGCAGTTTAAGTAGCGGGAGGGGACCCTACGAGCAGTACTTC. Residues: CASSLSSGRGPYEQYF.

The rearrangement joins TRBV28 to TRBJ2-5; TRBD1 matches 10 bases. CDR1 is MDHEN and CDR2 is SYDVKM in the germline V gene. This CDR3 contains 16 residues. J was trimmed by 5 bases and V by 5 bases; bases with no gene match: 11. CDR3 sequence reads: CASSRGTGVIVETQYF. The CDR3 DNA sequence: TGTGCCAGCAGTCGCGGGACAGGGGTTATTGTGGAGACCCAGTACTTC.

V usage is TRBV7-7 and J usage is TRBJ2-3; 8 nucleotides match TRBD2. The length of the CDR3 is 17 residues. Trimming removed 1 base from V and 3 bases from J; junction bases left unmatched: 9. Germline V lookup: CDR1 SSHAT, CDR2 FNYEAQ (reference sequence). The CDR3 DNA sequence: TGTGCCAGCAGCTTAGAATCTCCGGGACTAGGAACAGATACGCAGTATTTT. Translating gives CASSLESPGLGTDTQYF.

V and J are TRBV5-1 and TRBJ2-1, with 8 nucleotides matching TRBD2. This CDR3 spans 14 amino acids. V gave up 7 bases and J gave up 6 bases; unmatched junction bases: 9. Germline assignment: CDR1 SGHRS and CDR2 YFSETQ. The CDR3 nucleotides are TGCGCCAGCGGAACCGGGACTAGTTTCAATGAGCAGTTCTTC. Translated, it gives CASGTGTSFNEQFF.

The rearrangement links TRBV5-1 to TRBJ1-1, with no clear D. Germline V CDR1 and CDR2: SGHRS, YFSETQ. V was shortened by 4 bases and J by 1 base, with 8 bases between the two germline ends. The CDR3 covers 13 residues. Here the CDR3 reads CASSLLENTEAFF. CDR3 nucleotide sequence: TGCGCCAGCAGCCTCCTGGAGAACACTGAAGCTTTCTTT.

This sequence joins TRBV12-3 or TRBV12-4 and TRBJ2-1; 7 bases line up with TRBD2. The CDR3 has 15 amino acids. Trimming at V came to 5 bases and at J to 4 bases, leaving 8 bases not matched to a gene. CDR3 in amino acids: CASSLLARTYNEQFF. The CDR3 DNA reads TGTGCCAGCAGTCTACTAGCGCGAACGTACAATGAGCAGTTCTTC.

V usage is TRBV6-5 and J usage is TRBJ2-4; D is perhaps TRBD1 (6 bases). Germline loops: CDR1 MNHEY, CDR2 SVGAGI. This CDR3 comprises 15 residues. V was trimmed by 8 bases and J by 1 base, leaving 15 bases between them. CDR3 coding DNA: TGTGCCAGCGCCGACAGGAATGTGGCCAAAAACATTCAGTACTTC. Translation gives CASADRNVAKNIQYF.

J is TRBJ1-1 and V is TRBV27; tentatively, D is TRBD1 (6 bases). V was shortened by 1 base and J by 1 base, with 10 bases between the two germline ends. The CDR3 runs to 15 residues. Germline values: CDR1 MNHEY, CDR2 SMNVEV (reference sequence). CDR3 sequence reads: CASSLWGAGNTEAFF. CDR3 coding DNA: TGTGCCAGCAGTTTATGGGGGGCTGGGAACACTGAAGCTTTCTTT.

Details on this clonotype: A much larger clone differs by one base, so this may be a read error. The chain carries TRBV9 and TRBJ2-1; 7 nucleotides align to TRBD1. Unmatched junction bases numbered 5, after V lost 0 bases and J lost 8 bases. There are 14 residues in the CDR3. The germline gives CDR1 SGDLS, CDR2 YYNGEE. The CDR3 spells CASSVAGQSDEQFF. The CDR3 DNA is TGTGCCAGCAGCGTAGCGGGACAGAGTGATGAGCAGTTCTTC. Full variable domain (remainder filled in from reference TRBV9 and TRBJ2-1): DSGVTQTPKHLITATGQRVTLRCSPRSGDLSVYWYQQSLDQGLQFLIQYYNGEERAKGNILERFSAQQFPDLHSELNLSSLELGDSALYFCASSVAGQSDEQFFGPGTRLTVL.

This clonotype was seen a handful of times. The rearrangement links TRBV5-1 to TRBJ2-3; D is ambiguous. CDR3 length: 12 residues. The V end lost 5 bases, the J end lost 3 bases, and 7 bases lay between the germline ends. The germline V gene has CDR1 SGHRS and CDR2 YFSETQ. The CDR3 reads CASSKQTDTQYF. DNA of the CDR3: TGCGCCAGCAGTAAACAGACAGATACGCAGTATTTT.

The CDR3 DNA follows: TGCAGTTTCAGCTCGCCGACTAATGAGCAGTTCTTC. Amino acids: CSFSSPTNEQFF. The genes are TRBV20-1 and TRBJ2-1; D not certain. Germline CDR1 and CDR2: DFQATT and SNEGSKA (reference sequence). The CDR3 loop spans 12 amino acids. Trimming took off 8 bases at V and 7 bases at J, with 15 bases between the two ends.

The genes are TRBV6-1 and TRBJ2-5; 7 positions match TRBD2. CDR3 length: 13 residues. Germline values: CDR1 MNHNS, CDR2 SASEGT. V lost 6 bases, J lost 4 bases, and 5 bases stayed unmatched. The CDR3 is CASRASGLETQYF. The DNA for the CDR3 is TGTGCCAGCAGGGCTAGCGGACTAGAGACCCAGTACTTC.

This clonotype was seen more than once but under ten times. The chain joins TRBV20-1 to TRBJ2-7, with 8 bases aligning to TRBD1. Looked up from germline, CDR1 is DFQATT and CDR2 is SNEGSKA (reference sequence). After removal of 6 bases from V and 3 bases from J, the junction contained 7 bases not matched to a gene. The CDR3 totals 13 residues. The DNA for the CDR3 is TGCAGTGCCCATACAGGGGGTCACTACGAGCAGTACTTC. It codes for CSAHTGGHYEQYF.

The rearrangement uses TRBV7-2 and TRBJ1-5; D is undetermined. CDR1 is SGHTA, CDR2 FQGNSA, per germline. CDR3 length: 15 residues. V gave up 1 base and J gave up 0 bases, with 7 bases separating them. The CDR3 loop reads CASSLVRHSNQPQHF. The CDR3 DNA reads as TGTGCCAGCAGCTTAGTCCGCCATAGCAATCAGCCCCAGCATTTT.

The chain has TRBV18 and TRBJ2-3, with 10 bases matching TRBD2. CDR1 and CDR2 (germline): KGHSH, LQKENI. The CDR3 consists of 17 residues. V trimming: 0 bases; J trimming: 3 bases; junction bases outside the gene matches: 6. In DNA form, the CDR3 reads TGTGCCAGCTCACCACCGGGACTAGCGACGAGGACAGATACGCAGTATTTT. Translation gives CASSPPGLATRTDTQYF. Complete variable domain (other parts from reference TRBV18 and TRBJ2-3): NAGVMQNPRHLVRRRGQEARLRCSPMKGHSHVYWYRQLPEEGLKFMVYLQKENIIDESGMPKERFSAEFPKEGPSILRIQQVVRGDSAAYFCASSPPGLATRTDTQYFGPGTRLTVL.

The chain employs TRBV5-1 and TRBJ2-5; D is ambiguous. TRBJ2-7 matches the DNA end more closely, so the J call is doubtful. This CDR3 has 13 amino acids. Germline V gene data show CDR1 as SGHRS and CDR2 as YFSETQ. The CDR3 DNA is TGCGCCAGCAGCTTGGCCCCCCGGCGCGAGCAGTACTTC. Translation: CASSLAPRREQYF.

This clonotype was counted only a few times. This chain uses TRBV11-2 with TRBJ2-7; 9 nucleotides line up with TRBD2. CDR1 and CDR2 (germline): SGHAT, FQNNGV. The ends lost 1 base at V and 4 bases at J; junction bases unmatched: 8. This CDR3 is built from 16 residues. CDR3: CASSLGTGLALYEQYF. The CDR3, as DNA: TGTGCCAGCAGCTTAGGGACAGGACTAGCGCTGTACGAGCAGTACTTC.

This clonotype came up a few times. Written as DNA, the CDR3 is TGTGCCAGCAGTTTATCAGCAGGTTCCTACGAGCAGTACTTC. This translates into CASSLSAGSYEQYF. The rearrangement uses TRBV27 and TRBJ2-7, with D hard to call. Germline loops: CDR1 MNHEY, CDR2 SMNVEV (reference sequence). The V end was cut by 0 bases, the J end by 1 base, with 7 bases between. The length of the CDR3 is 14 residues.

As DNA, the CDR3 is TGTGCCAGCAGGGACGGGGGGGCTGGCACAGATACGCAGTATTTT. It translates to CASRDGGAGTDTQYF. The chain carries TRBV12-3 or TRBV12-4 and TRBJ2-3; 8 positions match TRBD2. Trimming removed 6 bases from V and 1 base from J; junction bases left unmatched: 6. This CDR3 is 15 amino acids long.